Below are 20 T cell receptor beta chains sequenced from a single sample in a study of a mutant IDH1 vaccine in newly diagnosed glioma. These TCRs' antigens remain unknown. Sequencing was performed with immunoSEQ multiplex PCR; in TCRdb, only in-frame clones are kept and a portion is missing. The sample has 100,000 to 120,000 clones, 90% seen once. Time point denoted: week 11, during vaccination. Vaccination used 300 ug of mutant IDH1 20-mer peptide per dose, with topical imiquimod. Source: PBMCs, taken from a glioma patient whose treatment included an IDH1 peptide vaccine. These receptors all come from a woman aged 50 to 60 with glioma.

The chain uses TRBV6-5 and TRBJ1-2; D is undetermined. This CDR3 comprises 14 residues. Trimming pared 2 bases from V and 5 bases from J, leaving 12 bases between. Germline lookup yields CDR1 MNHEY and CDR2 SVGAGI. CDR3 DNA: TGTGCCAGCAGTTACGACGGAAGGGCTTATGGCTACACCTTC. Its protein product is CASSYDGRAYGYTF.

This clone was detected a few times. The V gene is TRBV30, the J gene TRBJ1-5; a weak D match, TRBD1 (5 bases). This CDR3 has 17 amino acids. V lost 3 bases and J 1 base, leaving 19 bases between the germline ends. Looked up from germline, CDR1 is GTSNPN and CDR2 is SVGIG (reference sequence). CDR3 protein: CAWRALRGGLSNQPQHF. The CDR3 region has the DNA TGTGCCTGGAGGGCTCTTAGGGGCGGCCTGAGCAATCAGCCCCAGCATTTT.

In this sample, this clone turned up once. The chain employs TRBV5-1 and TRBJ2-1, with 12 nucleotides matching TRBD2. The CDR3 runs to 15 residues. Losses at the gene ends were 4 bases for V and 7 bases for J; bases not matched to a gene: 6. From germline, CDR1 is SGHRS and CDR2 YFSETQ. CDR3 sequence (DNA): TGCGCCAGCAGCGACCAACTAGCGGGGGGTAATGAGCAGTTCTTC. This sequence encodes CASSDQLAGGNEQFF.

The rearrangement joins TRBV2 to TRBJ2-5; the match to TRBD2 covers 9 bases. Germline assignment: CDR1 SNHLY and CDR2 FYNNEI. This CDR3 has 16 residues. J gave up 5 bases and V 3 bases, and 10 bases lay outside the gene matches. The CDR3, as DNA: TGTGCCAGCAGTGACGGCTGGCGGGAGGGTGGGGAGACCCAGTACTTC. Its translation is CASSDGWREGGETQYF.

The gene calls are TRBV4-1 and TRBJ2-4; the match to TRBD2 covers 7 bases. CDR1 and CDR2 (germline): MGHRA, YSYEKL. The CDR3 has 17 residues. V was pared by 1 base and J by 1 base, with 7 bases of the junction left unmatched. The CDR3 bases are TGCGCCAGCAGCCAAGTAGGGCGGGAGCGGGCCAAAAACATTCAGTACTTC. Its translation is CASSQVGRERAKNIQYF.

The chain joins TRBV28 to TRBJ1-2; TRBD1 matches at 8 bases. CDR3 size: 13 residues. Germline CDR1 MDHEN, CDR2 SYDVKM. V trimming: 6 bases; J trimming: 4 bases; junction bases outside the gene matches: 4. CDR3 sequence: CASSQDRAYGYTF. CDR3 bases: TGTGCCAGCAGCCAGGACAGGGCCTATGGCTACACCTTC.

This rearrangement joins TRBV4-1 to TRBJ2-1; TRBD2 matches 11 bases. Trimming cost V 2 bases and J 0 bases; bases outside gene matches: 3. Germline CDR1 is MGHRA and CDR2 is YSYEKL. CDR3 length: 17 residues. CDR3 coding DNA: TGCGCCAGCAGCCAACGAACTAGCGGGGGCTCCTACAATGAGCAGTTCTTC. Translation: CASSQRTSGGSYNEQFF.

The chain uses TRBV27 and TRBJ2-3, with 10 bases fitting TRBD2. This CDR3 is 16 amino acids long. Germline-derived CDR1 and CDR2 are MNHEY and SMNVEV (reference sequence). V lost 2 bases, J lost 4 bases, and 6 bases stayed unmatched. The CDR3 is CASSLSLAGVADTQYF. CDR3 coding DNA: TGTGCCAGCAGTTTAAGCCTAGCGGGAGTTGCAGATACGCAGTATTTT.

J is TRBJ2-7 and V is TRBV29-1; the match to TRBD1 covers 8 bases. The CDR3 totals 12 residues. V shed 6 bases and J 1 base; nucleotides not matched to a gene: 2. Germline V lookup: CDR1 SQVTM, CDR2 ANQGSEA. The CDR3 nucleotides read TGCAGCGTGAGACAGGGGTCCTACGAGCAGTACTTC. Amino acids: CSVRQGSYEQYF.

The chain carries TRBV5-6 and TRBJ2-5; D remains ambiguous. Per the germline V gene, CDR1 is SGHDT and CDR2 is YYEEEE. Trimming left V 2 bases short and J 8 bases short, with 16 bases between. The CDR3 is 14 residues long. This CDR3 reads CASSFGTGGKTQYF. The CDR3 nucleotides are TGTGCCAGCAGCTTCGGCACGGGTGGAAAAACCCAGTACTTC.

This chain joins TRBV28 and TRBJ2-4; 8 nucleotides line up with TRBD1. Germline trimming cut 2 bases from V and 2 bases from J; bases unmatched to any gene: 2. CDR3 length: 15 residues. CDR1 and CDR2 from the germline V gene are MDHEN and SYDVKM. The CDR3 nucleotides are TGTGCCAGCAGTTTACAGGGGGCGACCAAAAACATTCAGTACTTC. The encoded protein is CASSLQGATKNIQYF.

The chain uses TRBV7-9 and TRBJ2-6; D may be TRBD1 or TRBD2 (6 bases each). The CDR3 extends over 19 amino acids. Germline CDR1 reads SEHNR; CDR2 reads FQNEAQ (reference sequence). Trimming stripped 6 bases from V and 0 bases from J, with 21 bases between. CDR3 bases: TGTGCCAGCAGTGTAGGGTACGGGGGCGGAGGCTCTGGGGCCAACGTCCTGACTTTC. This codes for CASSVGYGGGGSGANVLTF. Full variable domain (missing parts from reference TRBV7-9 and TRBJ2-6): DTGVSQNPRHKITKRGQNVTFRCDPISEHNRLYWYRQTLGQGPEFLTYFQNEAQLEKSRLLSDRFSAERPKGSFSTLEIQRTEQGDSAMYLCASSVGYGGGGSGANVLTFGAGSRLTVL.

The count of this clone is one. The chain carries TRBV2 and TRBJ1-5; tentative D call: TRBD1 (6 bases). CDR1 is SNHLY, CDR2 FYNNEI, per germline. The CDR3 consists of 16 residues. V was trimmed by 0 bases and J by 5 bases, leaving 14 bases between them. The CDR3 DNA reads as TGTGCCAGCAGTGAAGCGGGGGCAGGGAGGGATCAGCCCCAGCATTTT. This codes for CASSEAGAGRDQPQHF. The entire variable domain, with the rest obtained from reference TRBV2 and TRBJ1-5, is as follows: EPEVTQTPSHQVTQMGQEVILRCVPISNHLYFYWYRQILGQKVEFLVSFYNNEISEKSEIFDDQFSVERPDGSNFTLKIRSTKLEDSAMYFCASSEAGAGRDQPQHFGDGTRLSIL.

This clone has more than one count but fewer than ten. The CDR3 loop reads CASSEAAGSYEQYF. The CDR3 DNA reads TGTGCCAGCAGTGAAGCTGCAGGGTCCTACGAGCAGTACTTC. The genes are TRBV6-1 and TRBJ2-7; maybe TRBD1 (5 bases). Germline values: CDR1 MNHNS, CDR2 SASEGT. The CDR3 loop spans 14 amino acids. The V end was cut by 0 bases, the J end by 1 base, with 7 bases between.

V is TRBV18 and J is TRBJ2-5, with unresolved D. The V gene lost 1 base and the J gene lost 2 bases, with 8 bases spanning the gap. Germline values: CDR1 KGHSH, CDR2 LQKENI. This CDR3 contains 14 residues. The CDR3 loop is CASSPRSPQETQYF. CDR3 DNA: TGTGCCAGCTCACCACGTAGCCCACAAGAGACCCAGTACTTC.

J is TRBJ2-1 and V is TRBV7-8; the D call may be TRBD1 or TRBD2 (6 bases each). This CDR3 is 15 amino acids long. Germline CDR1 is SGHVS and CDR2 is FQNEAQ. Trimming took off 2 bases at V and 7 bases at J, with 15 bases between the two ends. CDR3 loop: CASSLLGGPGNEQFF. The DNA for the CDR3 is TGTGCCAGCAGCTTATTGGGGGGCCCGGGGAATGAGCAGTTCTTC.

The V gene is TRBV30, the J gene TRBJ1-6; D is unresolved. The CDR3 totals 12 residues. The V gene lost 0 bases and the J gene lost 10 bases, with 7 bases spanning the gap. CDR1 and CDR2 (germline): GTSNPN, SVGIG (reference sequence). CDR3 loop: CAWSVWNSPLHF. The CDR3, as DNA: TGTGCCTGGAGTGTCTGGAACTCACCCCTCCACTTT.

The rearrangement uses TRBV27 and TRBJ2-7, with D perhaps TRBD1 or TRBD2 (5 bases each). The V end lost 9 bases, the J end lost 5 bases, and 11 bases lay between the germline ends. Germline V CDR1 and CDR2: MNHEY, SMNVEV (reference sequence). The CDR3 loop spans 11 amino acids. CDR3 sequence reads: CASWGRHEQYF. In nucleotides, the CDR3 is TGTGCCAGTTGGGGGAGACACGAGCAGTACTTC.

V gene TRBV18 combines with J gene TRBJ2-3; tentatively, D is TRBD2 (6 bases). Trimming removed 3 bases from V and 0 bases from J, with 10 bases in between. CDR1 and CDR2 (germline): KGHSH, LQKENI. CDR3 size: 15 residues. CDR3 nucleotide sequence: TGTGCCAGCTCACCCGGGAGAACTAGCACAGATACGCAGTATTTT. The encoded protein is CASSPGRTSTDTQYF.

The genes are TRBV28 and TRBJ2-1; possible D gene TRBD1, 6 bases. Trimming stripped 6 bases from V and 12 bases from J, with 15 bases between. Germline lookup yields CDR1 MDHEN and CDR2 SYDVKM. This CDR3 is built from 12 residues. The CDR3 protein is CASSPGQNRQFF. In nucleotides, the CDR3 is TGTGCCAGCAGCCCCGGACAGAATAGGCAGTTCTTC.